What follows are 3 T cell receptor beta chains derived from one specimen sequenced in a study of a mutant IDH1 vaccine in newly diagnosed glioma. The time point: week 11, during vaccination. Every vaccination contained 300 ug of the mutant IDH1 20-mer peptide and was paired with topical imiquimod. No antigen has been identified for these receptors. TCRdb's copy holds only in-frame clones and misses some; the assay was immunoSEQ multiplex PCR. The sample yields some 120,000 clones, around 77% seen once. The sequencing here drew on PBMCs, taken from a glioma patient whose treatment included an IDH1 peptide vaccine. The receptors were gathered from a middle-aged man with glioma.

As for this clone: This sample also contains other DNA sequences that code for the same CDR3. This chain joins TRBV7-2 and TRBJ2-7; D gene uncertain. The germline V gene encodes CDR1 SGHTA and CDR2 FQGNSA. The CDR3 loop spans 15 amino acids. V shed 0 bases and J shed 0 bases, with 9 bases lying between them. In nucleotides, the CDR3 is TGTGCCAGCAGCTTAGCACTTCTCCCCTCCTACGAGCAGTACTTC. It specifies CASSLALLPSYEQYF.

This chain joins TRBV9 and TRBJ2-1, with D perhaps TRBD2 (5 bases). CDR1 and CDR2 (germline): SGDLS, YYNGEE. Trimming left V 3 bases short and J 1 base short, with 11 bases between. The CDR3 is 15 amino acids. CDR3 sequence: CASSAGLYSYNEQFF. CDR3 bases: TGTGCCAGCAGCGCCGGACTTTATTCCTACAATGAGCAGTTCTTC.

This sequence joins TRBV10-1 and TRBJ2-7; D possibly corresponds to TRBD2 (5 bases). V was trimmed by 8 bases and J by 0 bases, leaving 17 bases between them. This CDR3 has 15 residues. Germline assignment: CDR1 WNHNN and CDR2 SYGVQD (reference sequence). The CDR3 loop is CASSPRRAGSYEQYF. CDR3 DNA: TGCGCCAGCTCCCCGAGGCGGGCCGGCTCCTACGAGCAGTACTTC.